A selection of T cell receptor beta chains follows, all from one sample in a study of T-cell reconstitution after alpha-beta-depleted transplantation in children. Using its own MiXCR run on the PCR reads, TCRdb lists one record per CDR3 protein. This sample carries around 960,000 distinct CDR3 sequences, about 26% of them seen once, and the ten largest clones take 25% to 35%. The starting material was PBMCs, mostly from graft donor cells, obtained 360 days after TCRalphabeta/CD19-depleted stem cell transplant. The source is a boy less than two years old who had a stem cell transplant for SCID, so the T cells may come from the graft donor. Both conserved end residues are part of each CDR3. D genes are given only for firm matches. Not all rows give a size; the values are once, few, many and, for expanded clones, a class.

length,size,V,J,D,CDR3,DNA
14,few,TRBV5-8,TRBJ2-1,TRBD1,CASSLVGTGVEQFF,TGTGCCAGCAGCTTGGTAGGGACAGGGGTTGAGCAGTTCTTC
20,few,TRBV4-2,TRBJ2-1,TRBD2,CASSQDLAEKLAGGQNEQFF,TGTGCCAGCAGCCAAGATTTGGCTGAAAAACTAGCGGGGGGGCAAAATGAGCAGTTCTTC
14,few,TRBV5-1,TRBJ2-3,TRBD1,CASSRDRGPDTQYF,TGCGCCAGCAGCCGGGACAGGGGGCCCGATACGCAGTATTTT
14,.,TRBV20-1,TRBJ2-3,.,CSAPELRGTDTQYF,TGCAGTGCCCCCGAGTTAAGAGGCACAGATACGCAGTATTTT
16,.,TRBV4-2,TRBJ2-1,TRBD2,CASSRPTSGAPNEQFF,TGTGCCAGCAGCCGCCCGACTAGCGGGGCTCCCAATGAGCAGTTCTTC
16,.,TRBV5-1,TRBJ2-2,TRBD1,CASSLEGVRGPGELFF,TGCGCCAGCAGCTTAGAGGGCGTAAGGGGGCCCGGGGAGCTGTTTTTT
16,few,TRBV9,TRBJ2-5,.,CASSVEQGSGWETQYF,TGTGCCAGCAGCGTAGAGCAAGGGTCGGGATGGGAGACCCAGTACTTC
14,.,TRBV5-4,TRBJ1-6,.,CASSLGRGDSPLHF,TGTGCCAGCAGCTTGGGGAGAGGGGATTCACCCCTCCACTTT
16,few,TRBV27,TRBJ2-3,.,CASSLSGWGSTDTQYF,TGTGCCAGCAGTTTATCGGGGTGGGGCAGCACAGATACGCAGTATTTT
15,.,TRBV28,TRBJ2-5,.,CASSFGLPPQETQYF,TGTGCCAGCAGTTTTGGACTCCCACCTCAAGAGACCCAGTACTTC
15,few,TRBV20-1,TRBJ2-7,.,CSARAATAPLYEQYF,TGCAGTGCTAGAGCTGCCACAGCACCACTATACGAGCAGTACTTC
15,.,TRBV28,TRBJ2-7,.,CASSRSRRRAYEQYF,TGTGCCAGCAGCCGGAGTAGACGCAGGGCCTACGAGCAGTACTTC
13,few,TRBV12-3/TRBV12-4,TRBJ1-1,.,CASRGSMNTEAFF,TGTGCCAGCAGGGGGTCGATGAACACTGAAGCTTTCTTT
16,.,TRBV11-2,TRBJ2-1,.,CASSLDGRGRPNEQFF,TGTGCCAGCAGCTTAGATGGCAGGGGCAGGCCCAATGAGCAGTTCTTC
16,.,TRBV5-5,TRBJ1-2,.,CASSLGGIASNYGYTF,TGTGCCAGCAGCCTGGGGGGGATAGCCAGTAACTATGGCTACACCTTC
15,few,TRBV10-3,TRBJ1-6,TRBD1,CAISEGQGNNSPLHF,TGTGCCATCAGTGAGGGACAGGGCAATAATTCACCCCTCCACTTT
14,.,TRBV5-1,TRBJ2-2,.,CASSAGGDTGELFF,TGCGCCAGCAGCGCTGGGGGCGACACCGGGGAGCTGTTTTTT